This T cell receptor (beta chain) was retrieved from a study of graft-versus-host responses after intestinal transplantation. TCRdb's table, derived via immunoSEQ multiplex PCR, lists solely in-frame clones and lacks some. The table lists 84,000 or so clones, 82% of them singletons, with 0.65% to 0.85% in the top ten. This CDR3 region has 15 residues. V dropped 4 bases and J dropped 3; count of bases not matched to a gene: 6. Per the germline V gene, CDR1 is LNHDA and CDR2 is SQIVND (reference sequence). In regard to this clone: Antigen: not known.

The sequencing used unstimulated CD4+ T cells sorted from spleen or lymph node cells, collected before intestinal transplant. The sequence derives from a human donor who received an intestinal transplant. V usage is TRBV19 and J usage is TRBJ2-3; 8 bases align to TRBD1. The CDR3 bases are TGTGCCAGTAGTAGTCGACAGGGGAAAACAGATACGCAGTATTTT. It translates to CASSSRQGKTDTQYF.